One TCR beta chain is described in this entry. Its antigen is still unknown. TCRdb recomputed calls from the 5' RACE reads with MiXCR, one row per CDR3 protein. This table holds 190,000 or so distinct CDR3 sequences, roughly 13% found once. This record comes from a study of CD8 T cells in ankylosing spondylitis. Study outcomes and limitations: Within matched ankylosing spondylitis synovial fluid, disease-linked clones were reportedly significantly enriched. It appeared that ankylosing spondylitis blood was characterized by a TCR beta motif of several highly homologous variants. Disease-linked clones had a CD8+ phenotype and relatively low frequency in peripheral blood. Prior literature has documented some motif variants in synovial fluid and blood from reactive arthritis.

Germline V gene lookup returns CDR1 KGHSH and CDR2 LQKENI. The CDR3 runs to 17 residues. The V end lost 3 bases, the J end lost 3 bases, and 18 bases lay between the germline ends. Input material: blood, either unsorted or a sorted T cell fraction (not recorded which). The chain has TRBV18 and TRBJ1-5; tentative D call: TRBD1 (6 bases). This sequence was found in a male donor with ankylosing spondylitis or in good health (not recorded which). CDR3 in amino acids: CASSPIPDRSYNQPQHF. In DNA, the CDR3 is TGTGCCAGCTCACCCATCCCCGACAGGAGCTACAATCAGCCCCAGCATTTT. The variable domain in full, completed from reference TRBV18 and TRBJ1-5, reads NAGVMQNPRHLVRRRGQEARLRCSPMKGHSHVYWYRQLPEEGLKFMVYLQKENIIDESGMPKERFSAEFPKEGPSILRIQQVVRGDSAAYFCASSPIPDRSYNQPQHFGDGTRLSIL.